This T cell receptor beta chain was documented in a study of cytomegalovirus exposure and HLA in healthy donors. Germline V gene sequence: CDR1 SQVTM, CDR2 ANQGSEA. The CDR3 is made up of 13 amino acids. V trimming: 5 bases; J trimming: 9 bases; junction bases outside the gene matches: 4. Primers included in the PCR were 60 Vbeta and 13 Jbeta primers. Assay used: immunoSEQ multiplex PCR; TCRdb lists only in-frame clones, some missing. The data contain fewer than 250,000 clones, 60% to 80% of them singletons. The chain has TRBV29-1 and TRBJ2-1; TRBD2 matches 13 bases. The sequence was collected from a woman younger than 45 in good health and CMV-seropositive. The sequenced sample consisted of PBMCs. The CDR3 sequence: CSVQGLAGVEQFF. In DNA form, the CDR3 reads TGCAGCGTTCAAGGACTAGCGGGAGTTGAGCAGTTCTTC.